A selection of T cell receptor beta chains follows, all from one sample in a study of T-cell reconstitution after alpha-beta-depleted transplantation in children. TCRdb passed the PCR reads through MiXCR, listing each CDR3 protein once. The sample comprises roughly 310,000 distinct CDR3 sequences, over 20% of which are singletons, and over 9.5% rests with the top ten. The source was PBMCs, mostly from graft donor cells, collected 180 days after TCRalphabeta/CD19-depleted stem cell transplant. These receptors were collected from a male patient aged 10-17 years who had a stem cell transplant for acute lymphoblastic leukemia, so the T cells may come from the graft donor. Each CDR3 is given with its conserved first and last residue. A D gene is named only where the DNA matches it firmly. For some rows the clone size is stated as once, few or many, or as a class when expanded; others skip it.

j_gene: TRBJ2-5
d_gene: TRBD2
abundance: NA
v_gene: TRBV5-1
CDR3aa: CASSSNLLAGVGETQYF
CDR3nt: TGCGCCAGCAGCTCAAACCTTCTCGCGGGAGTGGGGGAGACCCAGTACTTC

j_gene: TRBJ2-7
d_gene: NA
abundance: NA
v_gene: TRBV6-1
CDR3aa: CASSEASSYEQYF
CDR3nt: TGTGCCAGCAGTGAAGCCAGCTCCTACGAGCAGTACTTC

j_gene: TRBJ2-3
d_gene: TRBD2
abundance: few
v_gene: TRBV5-1
CDR3aa: CASSARLAGVTDTQYF
CDR3nt: TGCGCCAGCAGCGCCCGACTAGCGGGAGTTACAGATACGCAGTATTTT

j_gene: TRBJ2-7
d_gene: NA
abundance: NA
v_gene: TRBV20-1
CDR3aa: CSAGWLSYEQYF
CDR3nt: TGCAGTGCGGGGTGGCTTTCCTACGAGCAGTACTTC

j_gene: TRBJ2-1
d_gene: NA
abundance: few
v_gene: TRBV20-1
CDR3aa: CSARGGFQFF
CDR3nt: TGCAGTGCTAGAGGGGGATTTCAGTTCTTC

j_gene: TRBJ2-3
d_gene: TRBD2
abundance: NA
v_gene: TRBV6-2/TRBV6-3
CDR3aa: CASSYGTSGSTDTQYF
CDR3nt: TGTGCCAGCAGTTACGGGACTAGCGGAAGCACAGATACGCAGTATTTT

j_gene: TRBJ2-7
d_gene: NA
abundance: NA
v_gene: TRBV10-2
CDR3aa: CASSERSYEQYF
CDR3nt: TGCGCCAGCAGTGAGAGGTCCTACGAGCAGTACTTC

j_gene: TRBJ2-6
d_gene: NA
abundance: many
v_gene: TRBV12-3/TRBV12-4
CDR3aa: CASSLSSGANVLTF
CDR3nt: TGTGCCAGCAGTTTGAGTTCTGGGGCCAACGTCCTGACTTTC

j_gene: TRBJ2-2
d_gene: NA
abundance: few
v_gene: TRBV14
CDR3aa: CASSQEHGWLRETGELFF
CDR3nt: TGTGCCAGCAGCCAAGAGCACGGGTGGCTCCGCGAGACCGGGGAGCTGTTTTTT

j_gene: TRBJ2-7
d_gene: NA
abundance: NA
v_gene: TRBV5-1
CDR3aa: CASSHRTDPYEQYF
CDR3nt: TGCGCCAGCAGCCATCGGACGGATCCCTACGAGCAGTACTTC

j_gene: TRBJ1-1
d_gene: NA
abundance: few
v_gene: TRBV7-9
CDR3aa: CASSSRTALNTEAFF
CDR3nt: TGTGCCAGCAGCTCCCGGACAGCTTTGAACACTGAAGCTTTCTTT

j_gene: TRBJ2-3
d_gene: TRBD2
abundance: few
v_gene: TRBV7-3
CDR3aa: CASSQPGGDTQYF
CDR3nt: TGTGCCAGCAGCCAACCGGGGGGGGATACGCAGTATTTT

j_gene: TRBJ1-1
d_gene: NA
abundance: few
v_gene: TRBV20-1
CDR3aa: CSASGRLNTEAFF
CDR3nt: TGCAGTGCTAGCGGGCGACTGAACACTGAAGCTTTCTTT

j_gene: TRBJ2-7
d_gene: NA
abundance: NA
v_gene: TRBV7-3
CDR3aa: CASNLSTLSYEQYF
CDR3nt: TGTGCCAGCAACTTATCCACTCTTTCCTACGAGCAGTACTTC

j_gene: TRBJ2-3
d_gene: TRBD2
abundance: few
v_gene: TRBV15
CDR3aa: CATGTSGRPPDTQYF
CDR3nt: TGTGCCACAGGGACTAGCGGGAGACCCCCAGATACGCAGTATTTT

j_gene: TRBJ1-1
d_gene: TRBD1
abundance: NA
v_gene: TRBV5-1
CDR3aa: CASSKQGGNTEAFF
CDR3nt: TGCGCCAGCAGCAAACAGGGGGGGAACACTGAAGCTTTCTTT

j_gene: TRBJ2-3
d_gene: TRBD1
abundance: few
v_gene: TRBV9
CDR3aa: CASSARQGPFTDTQYF
CDR3nt: TGTGCCAGCAGCGCCCGACAGGGTCCGTTCACAGATACGCAGTATTTT

j_gene: TRBJ1-2
d_gene: NA
abundance: many
v_gene: TRBV7-9
CDR3aa: CASSLVNYGYTF
CDR3nt: TGTGCCAGCAGCTTAGTTAACTATGGCTACACCTTC

j_gene: TRBJ2-5
d_gene: NA
abundance: few
v_gene: TRBV7-6
CDR3aa: CASSLVGLGTQYF
CDR3nt: TGTGCCAGCAGCTTAGTGGGGCTGGGGACCCAGTACTTC

j_gene: TRBJ1-4
d_gene: TRBD1
abundance: NA
v_gene: TRBV29-1
CDR3aa: CSARRTGKTATNEKLFF
CDR3nt: TGCAGCGCCCGCCGGACAGGGAAGACCGCAACTAATGAAAAACTGTTTTTT

j_gene: TRBJ2-3
d_gene: TRBD1
abundance: NA
v_gene: TRBV18
CDR3aa: CASSPPRQGVSDTQYF
CDR3nt: TGTGCCAGCTCACCGCCCCGGCAGGGGGTTTCGGATACGCAGTATTTT

j_gene: TRBJ2-7
d_gene: TRBD2
abundance: NA
v_gene: TRBV29-1
CDR3aa: CSVEDRRLAGGGSYEQYF
CDR3nt: TGCAGCGTTGAAGATCGACGACTAGCGGGAGGTGGAAGCTACGAGCAGTACTTC

j_gene: TRBJ2-1
d_gene: NA
abundance: NA
v_gene: TRBV5-1
CDR3aa: CASSLASTNEQFF
CDR3nt: TGCGCCAGCAGCTTGGCCAGCACCAATGAGCAGTTCTTC

j_gene: TRBJ2-3
d_gene: TRBD2
abundance: NA
v_gene: TRBV5-1
CDR3aa: CASSPSGYLTDTQYF
CDR3nt: TGCGCCAGCAGCCCTAGCGGGTACCTCACAGATACGCAGTATTTT

j_gene: TRBJ2-4
d_gene: NA
abundance: NA
v_gene: TRBV5-5
CDR3aa: CASSPKNIQYF
CDR3nt: TGTGCCAGCAGCCCCAAAAACATTCAGTACTTC

j_gene: TRBJ2-1
d_gene: NA
abundance: NA
v_gene: TRBV7-9
CDR3aa: CASSPRDIYNEQFF
CDR3nt: TGTGCCAGCAGCCCCCGGGATATTTACAATGAGCAGTTCTTC

j_gene: TRBJ1-2
d_gene: NA
abundance: few
v_gene: TRBV7-6
CDR3aa: CASSLEVSPYGYTF
CDR3nt: TGTGCCAGCAGCTTAGAGGTCTCCCCCTATGGCTACACCTTC

j_gene: TRBJ2-2
d_gene: NA
abundance: NA
v_gene: TRBV29-1
CDR3aa: CSVDMGTTGELFF
CDR3nt: TGCAGCGTTGATATGGGTACCACCGGGGAGCTGTTTTTT

j_gene: TRBJ2-7
d_gene: TRBD2
abundance: NA
v_gene: TRBV18
CDR3aa: CASSPIAGYSYEQYF
CDR3nt: TGTGCCAGCTCACCAATAGCGGGGTACTCCTACGAGCAGTACTTC

j_gene: TRBJ2-5
d_gene: NA
abundance: NA
v_gene: TRBV5-1
CDR3aa: CASSGPGQETQYF
CDR3nt: TGCGCCAGCAGCGGCCCAGGGCAAGAGACCCAGTACTTC

j_gene: TRBJ2-7
d_gene: TRBD2
abundance: NA
v_gene: TRBV6-1
CDR3aa: CASSPGLAGSTYEQYF
CDR3nt: TGTGCCAGCAGTCCGGGACTAGCGGGCTCAACCTACGAGCAGTACTTC

j_gene: TRBJ1-2
d_gene: TRBD1
abundance: NA
v_gene: TRBV12-3/TRBV12-4
CDR3aa: CASSSPTGGWNYGCTF
CDR3nt: TGTGCCAGCAGCTCCCCAACAGGGGGTTGGAACTATGGCTGCACCTTC

j_gene: TRBJ1-1
d_gene: NA
abundance: NA
v_gene: TRBV12-3/TRBV12-4
CDR3aa: CASSLIKETFF
CDR3nt: TGTGCCAGCAGTTTAATTAAGGAAACTTTCTTT

j_gene: TRBJ2-1
d_gene: NA
abundance: NA
v_gene: TRBV11-2
CDR3aa: CASSLLVGPYNEQFF
CDR3nt: TGTGCCAGCAGCTTACTAGTCGGTCCCTACAATGAGCAGTTCTTC

j_gene: TRBJ1-2
d_gene: NA
abundance: NA
v_gene: TRBV25-1
CDR3aa: CASSEPRGSGYTF
CDR3nt: TGTGCCAGCAGTGAGCCCAGGGGAAGCGGCTACACCTTC

j_gene: TRBJ1-2
d_gene: NA
abundance: few
v_gene: TRBV5-1
CDR3aa: CASSLVSGYGYTF
CDR3nt: TGCGCCAGCAGCTTGGTATCCGGCTATGGCTACACCTTC

j_gene: TRBJ2-3
d_gene: NA
abundance: NA
v_gene: TRBV6-5
CDR3aa: CASSYRATRRSTDTQYF
CDR3nt: TGTGCCAGCAGTTACCGGGCGACTAGAAGGAGCACAGATACGCAGTATTTT

j_gene: TRBJ2-1
d_gene: TRBD2
abundance: few
v_gene: TRBV7-2
CDR3aa: CASSLGGLAGEQFF
CDR3nt: TGTGCCAGCAGCTTAGGGGGACTAGCGGGTGAGCAGTTCTTC